This record covers a single TCR beta chain. The antigen remains undetermined. TCRdb independently ran MiXCR on the 5' RACE reads; one entry per CDR3 protein. There are fewer than 500,000 distinct CDR3 sequences in the sample; approximately 24% occur only once, and about 3% lies in the top ten. The data were obtained in a study of identical twins. Study conclusions and caveats: In drawing conclusions, the study used cross-sectional statistical analysis and did not follow the same donors.

The V gene lost 5 bases and the J gene lost 5 bases, with 18 bases spanning the gap. The CDR3 length is 15 residues. The sample also formed part of further work on T cells expressing NK-cell markers. That report adds: One observes that, in a few donors, these clonotypes were also the leading ones within the CD3+CD56-NKG2C+ fraction.

The TCR originated in a woman aged 18-29 years in good health. The sequencing sample was made of CD4+ T cells sorted from blood. The chain joins TRBV12-3 or TRBV12-4 to TRBJ1-2, with D maybe TRBD1 (5 bases). The CDR3 bases are TGTGCCAGCAGTCCCTCCCCAGGGACCGGTTATGGCTACACCTTC. It is translated as CASSPSPGTGYGYTF.